These 21 T cell receptor beta chains were sequenced from one sample in a study of vaccination and CD4 T cells after COVID-19. The Oncomine TCR Beta short-read assay was applied to DNA of cultured CD4+ T cells. TCRdb recomputed calls from the PCR reads with MiXCR, one row per CDR3 protein. The table lists 8,000 to 9,000 distinct CDR3 sequences, 48% of them singletons. The antigens for these receptors are not known. As to treatment: roughly 11-day PBMC culture with coronavirus spike peptide pools or control peptides (ViraFEST assay). Ahead of the COVID-19 pandemic (2011-2018), the CD4+ T cells of the unexposed donor were collected. Material: CD4+ T cells from blood, cultured in vitro. The receptor set was obtained from a human donor in good health.

This clonotype was seen only once. This chain connects TRBV7-6 to TRBJ2-1, with D hard to call. Trimming pared 7 bases from V and 9 bases from J, leaving 16 bases between. CDR3 size: 13 residues. The germline CDR1 and CDR2 sequences are SGHVS and FNYEAQ. CDR3 loop: CASTQALGGEQFF. Here the CDR3 DNA reads TGTGCCAGCACCCAGGCCTTGGGCGGTGAGCAGTTCTTC.

In nucleotides, the CDR3 is TGTGCCAGCAGGCCCACGGGACAGGGGTACTATGGCTACACCTTC. Protein product: CASRPTGQGYYGYTF. The chain recombines TRBV12-3 or TRBV12-4 with TRBJ1-2; 10 positions match TRBD1. J was trimmed by 3 bases and V by 6 bases; bases with no gene match: 7. The CDR3 extends over 15 amino acids.

The CDR3: CASSSTGEGAWGYTF. The CDR3 DNA follows: TGTGCCAGCAGTTCTACAGGGGAAGGAGCGTGGGGCTACACCTTC. The V gene is TRBV6-5, the J gene TRBJ1-2, with 7 bases matching TRBD1. Looked up from germline, CDR1 is MNHEY and CDR2 is SVGAGI. J lost 8 bases, V lost 4 bases, and 13 bases had no gene match. The CDR3 is 15 amino acids.

The chain carries TRBV10-3 and TRBJ2-7; D perhaps matches TRBD2 (5 bases). The length of the CDR3 is 15 residues. The V gene's germline CDR1 is ENHRY and CDR2 SYGVKD. V shed 1 base and J shed 1 base, with 11 bases lying between them. The CDR3 region is CAISELVGMSYEQYF. The CDR3 nucleotides read TGTGCCATCAGTGAGTTGGTCGGGATGTCCTACGAGCAGTACTTC.

This clonotype was picked up a small number of times. The chain has TRBV7-9 and TRBJ1-5; D unclear. The V end lost 1 base, the J end lost 10 bases, and 8 bases lay between the germline ends. CDR1 is SEHNR, CDR2 FQNEAQ, per germline (reference sequence). The CDR3 consists of 12 residues. The CDR3 protein is CASSLDMEPQHF. CDR3 in DNA: TGTGCCAGCAGCTTAGATATGGAACCCCAGCATTTT.

The chain uses TRBV6-1 and TRBJ1-3; 10 bases fit TRBD1. V was pared by 8 bases and J by 8 bases, with 18 bases of the junction left unmatched. Looked up from germline, CDR1 is MNHNS and CDR2 is SASEGT. The CDR3 covers 17 residues. In nucleotides, the CDR3 is TGTGCCAGCCGAACCCCCCCGGGACAGGGGCCTCGGGACACCATATATTTT. This codes for CASRTPPGQGPRDTIYF.

V gene TRBV5-1 combines with J gene TRBJ2-1; TRBD1 or TRBD2 may be the D gene (5 bases each). Trimming shortened V by 3 bases and J by 1 base, and 11 bases separated the two germline ends. Germline V gene lookup returns CDR1 SGHRS and CDR2 YFSETQ. The CDR3 has 15 residues. In nucleotides, the CDR3 is TGCGCCAGCAGCTACCAGGGAGAGTCCTACAATGAGCAGTTCTTC. Translating gives CASSYQGESYNEQFF.

The gene calls are TRBV7-2 and TRBJ1-1, with 9 bases identical to TRBD1. Germline-derived CDR1 and CDR2 are SGHTA and FQGNSA. The CDR3 loop spans 14 amino acids. V dropped 5 bases and J dropped 1; count of bases not matched to a gene: 2. CDR3 nucleotide sequence: TGTGCCAGCAGCCGGGACAGGGCGAACACTGAAGCTTTCTTT. Translation gives CASSRDRANTEAFF.

DNA for the CDR3: TGTGCCAGCAGCTCCGCCCACAGGGCAGTCGATAGTTCACCCCTCCACTTT. Its protein product is CASSSAHRAVDSSPLHF. The chain joins TRBV11-2 to TRBJ1-6; the D gene is possibly TRBD1 (6 bases). CDR1 and CDR2 from the germline V gene are SGHAT and FQNNGV. Trimming pared 4 bases from V and 9 bases from J, leaving 22 bases between. The CDR3 sequence is 17 residues long.

Only a few counts were recorded for this clonotype. The V gene is TRBV4-2, the J gene TRBJ1-5, with 7 bases matching TRBD1. CDR1 LGHNA and CDR2 YNFKEQ come from the germline V gene. V gave up 1 base and J gave up 1 base; unmatched junction bases: 7. The CDR3 is 17 amino acids. CDR3 protein: CASSQGTGTASNQPQHF. The DNA for the CDR3 is TGTGCCAGCAGCCAAGGAACCGGGACAGCGAGCAATCAGCCCCAGCATTTT.

The V and J genes are TRBV7-9 and TRBJ1-2; D is unclear. The V gene lost 2 bases and the J gene lost 2 bases, with 12 bases spanning the gap. Germline-derived CDR1 and CDR2 are SEHNR and FQNEAQ (reference sequence). CDR3 length: 15 residues. The CDR3 spells CASSLMAAQNYGYTF. CDR3 coding DNA: TGTGCCAGCAGCTTAATGGCGGCACAGAACTATGGCTACACCTTC.

This clonotype was seen a few times. This chain links TRBV28 with TRBJ2-2; D perhaps matches TRBD1 (5 bases). V lost 2 bases, J lost 6 bases, and 7 bases lay in between. Germline CDR1 and CDR2: MDHEN and SYDVKM. There are 13 residues in the CDR3. The CDR3 bases are TGTGCCAGCAGTTTACTGGGGCCCGGGGAGCTGTTTTTT. Its translation is CASSLLGPGELFF.

The sample holds a few counts of this clonotype. The CDR3 spells CASSQGYEQYF. DNA of the CDR3: TGTGCCAGCTCGCAGGGTTACGAGCAGTACTTC. The chain uses TRBV12-3 or TRBV12-4 and TRBJ2-7, with D perhaps TRBD1 (5 bases). This CDR3 has 11 residues. Trimming cost V 8 bases and J 4 bases, with 9 bases left between them.

This clonotype was observed a handful of times. Written as DNA, the CDR3 is TGTGCCAGCAGCTTAGGATCCGGGACAGGGGGCGGATGGCAGCCCCAGCATTTT. Its translation: CASSLGSGTGGGWQPQHF. V and J are TRBV7-2 and TRBJ1-5; 12 bases are shared with TRBD1. CDR1 and CDR2 from the germline V gene are SGHTA and FQGNSA. The ends lost 1 base at V and 7 bases at J; junction bases unmatched: 11. The CDR3 length is 18 residues.

This clonotype was seen a handful of times. This chain connects TRBV25-1 to TRBJ1-2; 10 bases are shared with TRBD1. Trimming removed 4 bases from V and 7 bases from J; junction bases left unmatched: 6. Germline CDR1 and CDR2: MGHDK and SYGVNS. The CDR3 covers 14 residues. DNA of the CDR3: TGTGCCAGCAGTGGTGCTCGGACAGGGGGTGGCTACACCTTC. Its translation is CASSGARTGGGYTF.

The genes are TRBV6-1 and TRBJ2-6; maybe TRBD1 (6 bases). Trimming removed 9 bases from V and 0 bases from J, with 18 bases in between. Germline V gene lookup returns CDR1 MNHNS and CDR2 SASEGT. The CDR3 contains 17 residues. CDR3: CASTGFPSSSGANVLTF. The CDR3 nucleotides are TGTGCCAGTACAGGGTTTCCTTCGAGCTCTGGGGCCAACGTCCTGACTTTC.

The CDR3 region is CASSFPGRETQYF. The CDR3 bases are TGTGCCAGCAGCTTCCCAGGGAGGGAGACCCAGTACTTC. The rearrangement uses TRBV7-9 and TRBJ2-5; maybe TRBD2 (6 bases). The CDR3 sequence is 13 residues long. The V gene lost 3 bases and the J gene lost 5 bases, with 10 bases spanning the gap. The germline gives CDR1 SEHNR, CDR2 FQNEAQ (reference sequence).

The rearrangement joins TRBV6-1 to TRBJ2-2, with a tentative D call TRBD2 (5 bases). Trimming stripped 6 bases from V and 0 bases from J, with 17 bases between. This CDR3 has 17 amino acids. Germline loops: CDR1 MNHNS, CDR2 SASEGT. CDR3 sequence reads: CASRPSRVGTNTGELFF. In DNA form, the CDR3 reads TGTGCCAGCAGACCGTCGAGGGTGGGGACGAACACCGGGGAGCTGTTTTTT.

The rearrangement joins TRBV19 to TRBJ2-7, with D unclear. This CDR3 spans 13 amino acids. Trimming shortened V by 3 bases and J by 5 bases, and 11 bases separated the two germline ends. The germline CDR1 and CDR2 sequences are LNHDA and SQIVND (reference sequence). CDR3 nucleotides: TGTGCCAGTAGTATTCTGGGCGTCCACGAGCAGTACTTC. Encoded protein: CASSILGVHEQYF.

This clonotype appeared a few times. This rearrangement joins TRBV20-1 to TRBJ1-2, with no clear D. The CDR3 has 13 amino acids. Germline CDR1 DFQATT, CDR2 SNEGSKA (reference sequence). V lost 5 bases, J lost 2 bases, and 12 bases lay in between. The CDR3 reads CSAERTENYGYTF. CDR3 bases: TGCAGTGCTGAAAGGACGGAAAACTATGGCTACACCTTC.

This clonotype has a single count. The chain joins TRBV2 to TRBJ2-5; 9 positions match TRBD2. V lost 4 bases to trimming and J lost 5 bases; unmatched junction nucleotides: 2. This CDR3 has 13 residues. Germline V gives CDR1 SNHLY, CDR2 FYNNEI. CDR3 amino acids: CASSGGRAETQYF. CDR3 in DNA: TGTGCCAGCAGTGGCGGGAGGGCGGAGACCCAGTACTTC.